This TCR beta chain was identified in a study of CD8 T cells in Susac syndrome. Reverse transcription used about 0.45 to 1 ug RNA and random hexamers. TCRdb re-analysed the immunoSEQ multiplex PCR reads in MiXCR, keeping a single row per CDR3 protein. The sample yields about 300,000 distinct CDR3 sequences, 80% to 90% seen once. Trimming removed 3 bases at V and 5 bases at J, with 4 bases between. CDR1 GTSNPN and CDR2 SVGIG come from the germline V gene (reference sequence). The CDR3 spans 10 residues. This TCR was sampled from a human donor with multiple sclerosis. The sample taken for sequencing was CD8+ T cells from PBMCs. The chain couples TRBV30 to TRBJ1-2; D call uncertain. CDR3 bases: TGTGCCTGGAGACGGTATGGCTACACCTTC. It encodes CAWRRYGYTF.